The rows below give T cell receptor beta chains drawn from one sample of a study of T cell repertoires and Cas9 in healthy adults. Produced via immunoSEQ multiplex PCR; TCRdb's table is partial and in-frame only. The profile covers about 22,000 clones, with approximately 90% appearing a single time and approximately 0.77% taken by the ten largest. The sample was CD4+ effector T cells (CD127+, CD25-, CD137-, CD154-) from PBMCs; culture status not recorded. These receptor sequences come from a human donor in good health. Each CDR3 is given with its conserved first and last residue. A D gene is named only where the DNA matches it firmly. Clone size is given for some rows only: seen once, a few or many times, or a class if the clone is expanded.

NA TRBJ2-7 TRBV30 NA TGTGCCTGGGACCCTCACCCTTACGAGCAGTACTTC CAWDPHPYEQYF
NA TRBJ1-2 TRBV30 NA TGTGCCTGGACCCTGGGGGGGGTCCATGGCTACACCTTC CAWTLGGVHGYTF
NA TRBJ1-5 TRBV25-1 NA TGTGCCAGCAGTCCGACAGGAAGCAATCAGCCCCAGCATTTT CASSPTGSNQPQHF
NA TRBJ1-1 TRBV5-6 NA TGTGCCAGCAGCTTGAGACAAGTCACTGAAGCTTTCTTT CASSLRQVTEAFF
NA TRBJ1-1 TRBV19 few TGTGCCAGTAGTGATATGGGGACTGAAGCTTTCTTT CASSDMGTEAFF
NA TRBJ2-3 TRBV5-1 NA TGCGCCAGCAGTTATGACAGTAGATCCACAGATACGCAGTATTTT CASSYDSRSTDTQYF
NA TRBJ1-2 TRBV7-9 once TGTGCCAGCAGCTTATTGGAGAATGGCTACACCTTC CASSLLENGYTF
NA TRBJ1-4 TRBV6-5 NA TGTGCCAGCAGGCCTACGACGGGTAAACTGTTTTTT CASRPTTGKLFF
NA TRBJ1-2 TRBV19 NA TGTGCCAGTAGTACCGGGGGTTTTTCTAACTATGGCTACACCTTC CASSTGGFSNYGYTF
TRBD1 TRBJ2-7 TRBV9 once TGTGCCAGCAGCGTAGGGCGGGACAGGACTTCGTACGAGCAGTACTTC CASSVGRDRTSYEQYF
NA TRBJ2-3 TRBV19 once TGTGCCAGTACCGTTCAGGGCACAGATACGCAGTATTTT CASTVQGTDTQYF
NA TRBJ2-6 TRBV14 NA TGTGCCAGCAGCCCGGTGCTGTCTGGGGCCAACGTCCTGACTTTC CASSPVLSGANVLTF
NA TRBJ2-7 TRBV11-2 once TGTGCCAGCAGCAAAGGACTGATCTACGAGCAGTACTTC CASSKGLIYEQYF
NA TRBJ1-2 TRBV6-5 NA TGTGCCAGCAGTTACGCGGGGGCTGGCTACACCTTC CASSYAGAGYTF
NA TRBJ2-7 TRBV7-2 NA TGTGCCAGCAGCTTAGCGATTCTCCCTACCGAGCAGTACTTC CASSLAILPTEQYF
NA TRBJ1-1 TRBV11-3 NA TGTGCCAGCAGCTTAATCGAGGGTTACACTGAAGCTTTCTTT CASSLIEGYTEAFF
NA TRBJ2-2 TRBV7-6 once TGTGCCAGCAGCTCCCGGGGAGGCGGGGAGCTGTTTTTT CASSSRGGGELFF
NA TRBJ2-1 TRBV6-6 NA TGTGCCAGCAGAGCGACCCCGTCCAATGAGCAGTTCTTC CASRATPSNEQFF
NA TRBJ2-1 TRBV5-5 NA TGTGCCAGCAGCTTTTCCACGGGGAATGAGCAGTTCTTC CASSFSTGNEQFF
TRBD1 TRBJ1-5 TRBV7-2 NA TGTGCCAGCAGCTTGAGCAGGGGGCATCAGCCCCAGCATTTT CASSLSRGHQPQHF
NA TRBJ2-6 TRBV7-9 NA TGTGCCAGCAGCTTCCACTCTGGGGCCAACGTCCTGACTTTC CASSFHSGANVLTF
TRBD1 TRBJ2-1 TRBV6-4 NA TGTGCCAGCAGTGACTCGACAGGGGGCGGTGGGCAGTTCTTC CASSDSTGGGGQFF
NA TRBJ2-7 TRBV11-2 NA TGTGCCAGCAGCTTAGAGGTCTACGAGCAGTACTTC CASSLEVYEQYF
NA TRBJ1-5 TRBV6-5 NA TGTGCCAGCAGTTACTCTTACGATCAGCCCCAGCATTTT CASSYSYDQPQHF
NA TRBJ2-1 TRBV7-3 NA TGTGCCAGCAGCTTACTCTCAAGCTCCTACAATGAGCAGTTCTTC CASSLLSSSYNEQFF
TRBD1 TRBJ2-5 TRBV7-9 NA TGTGCCAGCAGCTTAGGGGACAGGGGCCTTCAAGAGACCCAGTACTTC CASSLGDRGLQETQYF
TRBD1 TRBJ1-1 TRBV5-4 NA TGTGCCAGCAGCTTGGACGGACAGGTGAACACTGAAGCTTTCTTT CASSLDGQVNTEAFF
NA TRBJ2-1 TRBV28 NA TGTGCCAGCAGTTTAGGGGCGAGGGAGCAGTTCTTC CASSLGAREQFF
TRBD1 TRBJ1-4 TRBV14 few TGTGCCAGCAGCCAATTTGGGACAGGTGCAACTAATGAAAAACTGTTTTTT CASSQFGTGATNEKLFF
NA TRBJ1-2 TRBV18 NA TGTGCCAGCTCACCAGCTGGGGATGGCTACACCTTC CASSPAGDGYTF
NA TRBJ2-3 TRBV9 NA TGTGCCAGCAGCTCTCATACCGGACAGCGTACAGATACGCAGTATTTT CASSSHTGQRTDTQYF
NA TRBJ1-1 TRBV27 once TGTGCCACCTCCCCCGCCGCCCACATGAACACTGAAGCTTTCTTT CATSPAAHMNTEAFF
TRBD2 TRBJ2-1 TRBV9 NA TGTGCCAGCAGTCGGAGCGGGGGGACCTCCGGTGAGCAGTTCTTC CASSRSGGTSGEQFF
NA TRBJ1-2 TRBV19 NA TGTGCCAGTAGTGCTACAGGGTCCTATGGCTACACCTTC CASSATGSYGYTF
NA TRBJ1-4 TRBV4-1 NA TGCGCCAGCAGCCAGGACGGGGCAACTAATGAAAAACTGTTTTTT CASSQDGATNEKLFF
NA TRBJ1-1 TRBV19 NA TGTGCCAGTAGTTCGGTGGGGGGCAGGACTGAAGCTTTCTTT CASSSVGGRTEAFF
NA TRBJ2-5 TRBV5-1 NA TGCGCCAGCAGCGACTACCCCACGCAGGGGTCATCCAGGGAGACCCAGTACTTC CASSDYPTQGSSRETQYF
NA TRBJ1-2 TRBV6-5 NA TGTGCCAGCAGTTACTCTGGCATTGATGGCTACACCTTC CASSYSGIDGYTF
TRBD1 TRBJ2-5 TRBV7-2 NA TGTGCCAGCAGCTTAGGGACAGGGGGGACCCAGTACTTC CASSLGTGGTQYF
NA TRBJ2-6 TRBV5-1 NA TGCGCCAGCAGCCAGGACGGTTCCGGGGCCAACGTCCTGACTTTC CASSQDGSGANVLTF
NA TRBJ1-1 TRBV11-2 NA TGTGCCAGCAGCTTACGGGGGGTGGGCGACACTGAAGCTTTCTTT CASSLRGVGDTEAFF
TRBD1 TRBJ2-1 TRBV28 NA TGTGCCATCTTCACTCAGGGGGCCCCTGAGCAGTTCTTC CAIFTQGAPEQFF
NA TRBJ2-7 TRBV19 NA TGTGCCAGTAGCCTCCTGAGGGGCGCGGTGAACGAGCAGTACTTC CASSLLRGAVNEQYF
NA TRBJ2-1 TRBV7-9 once TGTGCCAGCAGCTTACGGGACTCCTACAATGAGCAGTTCTTC CASSLRDSYNEQFF
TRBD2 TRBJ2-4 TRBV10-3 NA TGTGCCATCAGTGCAACTAGCGGGAGGGCCGTGGACATTCAGTACTTC CAISATSGRAVDIQYF
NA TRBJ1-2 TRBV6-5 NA TGTGCCAGCAGTAGGGACCGGCAGACTACGGATGGCTACACCTTC CASSRDRQTTDGYTF
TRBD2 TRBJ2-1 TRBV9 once TGTGCCAGCAGCGTCACCGGGACTAGTGGGGAGCAGTTCTTC CASSVTGTSGEQFF
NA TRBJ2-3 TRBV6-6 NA TGTGCCAGCAGTTACGGGAGGACAGATACGCAGTATTTT CASSYGRTDTQYF
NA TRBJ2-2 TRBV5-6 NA TGTGCCAGCAGTAGGATCACCCAACGGACCGGGGAGCTGTTTTTT CASSRITQRTGELFF
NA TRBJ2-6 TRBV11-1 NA TGTGCCAGTTGCTTTGCTGGGGCCAACGTCCTGACTTTC CASCFAGANVLTF
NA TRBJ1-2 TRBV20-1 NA TGCAGTGCTAGCCTCACTGGCTACACCTTC CSASLTGYTF
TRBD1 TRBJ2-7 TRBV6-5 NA TGTGCCAGCAGGGATACAGGGGGCCGGGACGAGCAGTACTTC CASRDTGGRDEQYF
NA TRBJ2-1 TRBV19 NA TGTGCCAGTAGTATACGGGTCACAACCTCCTACAATGAGCAGTTCTTC CASSIRVTTSYNEQFF
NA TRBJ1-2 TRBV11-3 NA TGTGCCAGCAGCTTAGATAATAGCAGGATCGGCTACACCTTC CASSLDNSRIGYTF
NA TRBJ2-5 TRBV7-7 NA TGTGCCAGCAGCCCCTTGCGGCTAAGGGAGACCCAGTACTTC CASSPLRLRETQYF
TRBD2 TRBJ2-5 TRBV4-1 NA TGCGCCAGCAGCCTTCAGATTAGCGGGGGGGCCGGGGAGACCCAGTACTTC CASSLQISGGAGETQYF
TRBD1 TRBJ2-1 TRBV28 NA TGTGCCACCGGACAGGCGACCTACAATGAGCAGTTCTTC CATGQATYNEQFF
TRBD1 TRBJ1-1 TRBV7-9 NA TGTGCCAGCAGCCTCACAGGGGACACTGAAGCTTTCTTT CASSLTGDTEAFF
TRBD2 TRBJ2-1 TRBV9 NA TGTGCCAGCAGCGTAGTAGCGGGAAGATACAATGAGCAGTTCTTC CASSVVAGRYNEQFF
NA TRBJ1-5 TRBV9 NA TGTGCCAGCAGCGCACCTCTTACAGGGATCAATCAGCCCCAGCATTTT CASSAPLTGINQPQHF